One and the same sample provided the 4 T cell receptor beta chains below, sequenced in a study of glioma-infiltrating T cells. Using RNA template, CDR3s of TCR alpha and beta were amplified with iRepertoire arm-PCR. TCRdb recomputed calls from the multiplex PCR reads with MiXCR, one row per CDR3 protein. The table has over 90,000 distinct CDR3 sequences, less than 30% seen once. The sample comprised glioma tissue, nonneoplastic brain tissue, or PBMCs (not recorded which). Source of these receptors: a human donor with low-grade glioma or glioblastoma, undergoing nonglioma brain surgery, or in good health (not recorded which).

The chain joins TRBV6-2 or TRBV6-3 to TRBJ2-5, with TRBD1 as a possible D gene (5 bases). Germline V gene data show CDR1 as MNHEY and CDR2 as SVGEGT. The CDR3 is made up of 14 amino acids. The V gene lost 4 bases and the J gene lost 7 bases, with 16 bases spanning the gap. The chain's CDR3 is CASSSADSEGTQYF. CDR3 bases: TGTGCCAGCAGTTCAGCTGACAGTGAAGGGACCCAGTACTTC.

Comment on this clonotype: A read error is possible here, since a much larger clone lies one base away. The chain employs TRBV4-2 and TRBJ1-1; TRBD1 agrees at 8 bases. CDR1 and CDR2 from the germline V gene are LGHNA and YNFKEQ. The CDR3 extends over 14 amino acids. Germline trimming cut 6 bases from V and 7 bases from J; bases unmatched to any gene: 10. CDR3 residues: CASRAQGAPNEAFF. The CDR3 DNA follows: TGTGCCAGCAGAGCTCAGGGGGCCCCCAATGAAGCTTTCTTT.

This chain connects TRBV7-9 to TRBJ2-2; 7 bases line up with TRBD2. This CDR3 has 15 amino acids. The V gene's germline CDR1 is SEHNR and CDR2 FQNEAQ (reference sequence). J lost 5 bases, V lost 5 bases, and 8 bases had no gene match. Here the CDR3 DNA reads TGTGCCAGCAGCGCCCGACTAGCCCTAACCGGGGAGCTGTTTTTT. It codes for CASSARLALTGELFF.

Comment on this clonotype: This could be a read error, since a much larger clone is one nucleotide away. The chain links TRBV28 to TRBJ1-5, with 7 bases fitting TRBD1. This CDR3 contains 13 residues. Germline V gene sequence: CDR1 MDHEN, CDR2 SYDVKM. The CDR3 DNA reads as TGTGCCAGCTCCGACAGGGAGAATCAGCCCAAGCATTTT. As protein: CASSDRENQPKHF.